This T cell receptor (beta chain) is from a study of blood T cell repertoires in COVID-19. The germline V gene encodes CDR1 GTSNPN and CDR2 SVGIG (reference sequence). This CDR3 is built from 13 residues. The V gene lost 2 bases and the J gene lost 2 bases, with 9 bases spanning the gap. Living in about two dozen US areas, the participants were between roughly 18 and 90 years of age. Using immunoSEQ multiplex PCR, the repertoire was profiled, and TCRdb retains in-frame clones only, with some absent. The repertoire holds some 140,000 clones, roughly 87% seen once, with 18% in the top ten. Sequencing input: PBMCs or T cells enriched from blood (not recorded which). This chain links TRBV30 with TRBJ1-2, with D possibly TRBD1 on 5 matching bases. The TCR originated in a man aged 30 to 39 who had recovered from COVID-19. The CDR3 protein is CAWSLQVNYGYTF. The CDR3 DNA is TGTGCCTGGAGTCTACAGGTGAACTATGGCTACACCTTC. Based on the CDR3 plus reference TRBV30 and TRBJ1-2, the full variable domain is SQTIHQWPATLVQPVGSPLSLECTVEGTSNPNLYWYRQAAGRGLQLLFYSVGIGQISSEVPQNLSASRPQDRQFILSSKKLLLSDSGFYLCAWSLQVNYGYTFGSGTRLTVV.